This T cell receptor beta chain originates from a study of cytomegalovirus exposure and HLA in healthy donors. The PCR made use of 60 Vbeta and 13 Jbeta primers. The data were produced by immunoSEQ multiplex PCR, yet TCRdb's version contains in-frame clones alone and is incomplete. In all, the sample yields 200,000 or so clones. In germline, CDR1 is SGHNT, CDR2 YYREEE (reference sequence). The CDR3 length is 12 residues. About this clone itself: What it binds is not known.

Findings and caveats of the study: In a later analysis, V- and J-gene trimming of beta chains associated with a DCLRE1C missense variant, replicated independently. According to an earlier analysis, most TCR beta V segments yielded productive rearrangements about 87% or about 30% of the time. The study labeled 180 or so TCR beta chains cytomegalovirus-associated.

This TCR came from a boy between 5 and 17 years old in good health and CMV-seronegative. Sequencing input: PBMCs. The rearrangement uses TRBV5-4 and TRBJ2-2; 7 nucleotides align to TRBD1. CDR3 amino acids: CAGEGAGGELFF. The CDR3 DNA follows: TGTGCTGGAGAGGGGGCCGGCGGGGAGCTGTTTTTT.